What follows describes a single T cell receptor (beta chain). This entry is derived from a study of blood T cell repertoires in COVID-19. Authors' processing steps: The authors estimated nucleated cell counts from reference gene primer amplification. Data came from immunoSEQ multiplex PCR; TCRdb stores just in-frame clones and leaves some out. The DNA was the basis for D and trimming; V, J and clone size are from that table. Among 200,000 to 250,000 clones, 82% were seen once, and the ten largest hold roughly 5.5%. Patients from Seattle were sampled longitudinally, starting during active infection. The ends were cut back, 3 bases at V and 3 bases at J, with 14 bases in the middle. The CDR3 extends over 15 amino acids. CDR1 is KGHSH and CDR2 is LQKENI in the germline V gene.

Sequencing used peripheral blood. This TCR came from a woman aged 70-85 years with COVID-19, enrolled during active disease. The J gene is TRBJ1-2, the V gene TRBV18; D is unclear. CDR3 residues: CASSPKGGRDYGYTF. The CDR3 nucleotides are TGTGCCAGCTCACCGAAAGGAGGAAGGGACTATGGCTACACCTTC.